This T cell receptor (beta chain) was sequenced in a study of identifying expanded T cells in peripheral blood (dated by TCRdb to the late 2010s). Study-wide context: Separate aliquots of the same genomic DNA pool were sequenced to produce technical replicates, and four replicates were compared in pairs.

The immunoSEQ Assay, which relies on bias-controlled multiplex PCR amplification of genomic DNA, was used to profile TCRbeta CDR3 regions. Concerning the study's data processing: To quantify the absolute abundance of each unique TCRbeta CDR3 region, the sequences were collapsed and filtered. Differential abundance was tested with two models: a binomial (Fisher-equivalent) model and a beta-binomial model that adds time-dependent variance fitted from healthy donors. Any clone with fewer than 5 combined templates was excluded, and a clone was called differentially abundant if its Benjamini-Hochberg FDR was below 0.01. The form v = (b*log(k)+a)^2 was used to model beta-binomial variance as a function of total template count across the two samples. Not all clones reach the TCRdb copy of this immuneACCESS table, which keeps in-frame sequences only. Checked studies attribute under half of the gap to unresolved V genes and leave the rest unexplained. V, J and clone size derive from that table, while D and trimming were established from the DNA sequence. The sample table records approximately 57,000 clones; approximately 90% of these occur just once. The ten largest account for around 3.5% of the sample.

As to this clone: What antigen it recognizes has not been identified. Per-base qualities were not stored, and no clone one base away is much larger.

The CDR1 and CDR2 encoded by the germline V gene (reference sequence) are LNHDA and SQIVND. Spanning cysteine to phenylalanine, the CDR3 consists of 11 amino acids. Just the 33-base CDR3 DNA is kept, in frame starting at base 1. V lost 7 bases and J lost 5 bases; the stretch between them is 5 bases long. During the collection period, no infections or other immune events were recorded for the healthy donors. Time-dependent variance in a beta-binomial model of T-cell clone differential abundance was calibrated using healthy-donor blood repertoires as a training cohort. The training cohort included around ten healthy donors, of whom 3 were female and 7 were male. On average the donors were 43 years old, and their ages spanned about 25 to 64 years. Whole blood was collected from each healthy donor at three time points spaced 2 to 3 weeks apart and obtained from a commercial supplier. Genomic DNA was extracted from unsorted whole blood for immunosequencing.

Broad study findings and their caveats: Across all healthy-donor time intervals, the beta-binomial model significantly cut both the number of clones called differentially abundant and the false-positive rate. The authors expected that over much longer intervals, such as months to years, biological variance in healthy repertoires might increase even further. The binomial model flagged approximately 1.3 differentially abundant clones between technical replicates but approximately 15 over two weeks and approximately 18 over approximately four weeks. For all healthy donors, the variance in clone template counts between approximately 2-week samples rose significantly as total template count increased.

Sequenced sample: blood. The chain is encoded by TRBV19 joined to TRBJ1-4; the D gene is unclear. The TCR sequence derives from a person between 18 and 70 years old in good health. The nucleotide sequence is TGTGCCAGTACAGAGAATGAAAAACTGTTTTTT. Its protein reads: CASTENEKLFF.